These 18 T cell receptor beta chains share one sample of origin, sequenced in a study of blood T cell repertoires in COVID-19. TCRdb's table, derived via immunoSEQ multiplex PCR, lists solely in-frame clones and lacks some. The sample lists about 130,000 clones; just over 75% were seen once. Sequenced input: peripheral blood. These receptors came from a human donor in a cohort sampled during active COVID-19.

This clone was recorded only once. The chain couples TRBV11-2 to TRBJ1-4; D is possibly TRBD1 (5 bases). Trimming cost V 5 bases and J 7 bases, with 20 bases left between them. From germline, CDR1 is SGHAT and CDR2 FQNNGV. The CDR3 loop spans 16 amino acids. This CDR3 reads CASSRGGVLEGEKLFF. In DNA, the CDR3 is TGTGCCAGCAGCCGGGGAGGGGTTTTGGAAGGTGAAAAACTGTTTTTT.

A few counts support this clone. This sequence joins TRBV4-1 and TRBJ2-1; 11 bases match TRBD2. This CDR3 has 20 amino acids. Germline-derived CDR1 and CDR2 are MGHRA and YSYEKL. Trimming at V came to 3 bases and at J to 3 bases, leaving 16 bases not matched to a gene. This chain's CDR3 is CASSHLKPNPSGGIYNEQFF. In DNA form, the CDR3 reads TGCGCCAGCAGCCACTTAAAACCCAATCCTAGCGGGGGGATCTACAATGAGCAGTTCTTC.

The chain has TRBV5-4 and TRBJ1-1; D perhaps matches TRBD1 (5 bases). This CDR3 region has 13 residues. V gave up 0 bases and J gave up 7 bases, with 10 bases separating them. Germline V lookup: CDR1 SGHNT, CDR2 YYREEE (reference sequence). This CDR3 reads CASSLVQGGEAFF. Written as DNA, the CDR3 is TGTGCCAGCAGCTTGGTTCAGGGCGGTGAAGCTTTCTTT.

This chain uses TRBV12-3 or TRBV12-4 with TRBJ2-1, with 7 bases fitting TRBD2. The CDR3 contains 11 residues. J lost 10 bases, V lost 8 bases, and 5 bases had no gene match. CDR3 residues: CASGRGFEQFF. The CDR3 DNA reads TGTGCCAGCGGGAGGGGTTTCGAGCAGTTCTTC.

The rearrangement uses TRBV3-1 (or the pseudogene TRBV3-2) and TRBJ1-2, with 7 bases that match TRBD1. This CDR3 region has 14 residues. In germline, CDR1 is LGHDT, CDR2 YNNKEL (reference sequence). The V and J ends lost 5 bases and 4 bases, in that order; junction bases with no gene match: 7. This CDR3 reads CASSSRQGLYGYTF. The CDR3, as DNA: TGTGCCAGCAGCTCACGACAGGGACTCTATGGCTACACCTTC.

CDR3 sequence (DNA): TGTGCCAGCTTTAACAGGGGGCAGATGCCCGGGGACTATGGCTACACCTTC. Translation gives CASFNRGQMPGDYGYTF. This chain joins TRBV2 and TRBJ1-2, with 9 bases that match TRBD1. The germline CDR1 and CDR2 sequences are SNHLY and FYNNEI. The CDR3 consists of 17 residues. V gave up 8 bases and J gave up 3 bases; unmatched junction bases: 16.

The J gene is TRBJ2-6, the V gene TRBV5-4, with a tentative D call TRBD2 (7 bases). Germline assignment: CDR1 SGHNT and CDR2 YYREEE (reference sequence). The CDR3 length is 18 residues. The germline V and J ends were trimmed by 2 bases and 0 bases, with 15 bases remaining between them. The DNA for the CDR3 is TGTGCCAGCAGCTTCGGGGGGCCCAACCTCTCTGGGGCCAACGTCCTGACTTTC. Amino acids: CASSFGGPNLSGANVLTF. The variable domain in full, with the rest retrieved from reference TRBV5-4 and TRBJ2-6, is ETGVTQSPTHLIKTRGQQVTLRCSSQSGHNTVSWYQQALGQGPQFIFQYYREEENGRGNFPPRFSGLQFPNYSSELNVNALELDDSALYLCASSFGGPNLSGANVLTFGAGSRLTVL.

This clone was detected only once. This chain links TRBV6-1 with TRBJ1-4, with a possible D match to TRBD1 (5 bases). The CDR3 sequence is 18 residues long. Trimming pared 3 bases from V and 3 bases from J, leaving 20 bases between. Germline assignment: CDR1 MNHNS and CDR2 SASEGT. As DNA, the CDR3 is TGTGCCAGCAGTGACCCGACCGGGGGGTTTCGGGCTAATGAAAAACTGTTTTTT. It specifies CASSDPTGGFRANEKLFF.

This clone was seen a handful of times. This chain joins TRBV20-1 and TRBJ1-5, with D unclear. Germline CDR1 reads DFQATT; CDR2 reads SNEGSKA (reference sequence). There are 13 residues in the CDR3. Trimming removed 3 bases from V and 2 bases from J, with 8 bases in between. This CDR3 is CSASGQGNQPQHF. In DNA, the CDR3 is TGCAGTGCTAGTGGGCAGGGCAATCAGCCCCAGCATTTT.

This clone occurred a few times. The chain carries TRBV5-1 and TRBJ1-2; TRBD1 is a possible D gene (6 bases). Germline values: CDR1 SGHRS, CDR2 YFSETQ. V shed 4 bases and J shed 2 bases, with 15 bases lying between them. The CDR3 sequence is 15 residues long. CDR3 bases: TGCGCCAGCAGCCCACAGGGCCTGGGAAACTATGGCTACACCTTC. This encodes CASSPQGLGNYGYTF.

The gene calls are TRBV6-5 and TRBJ1-1; D possibly corresponds to TRBD1 (5 bases). The germline V and J ends were trimmed by 0 bases and 5 bases, with 16 bases remaining between them. The CDR3 has 16 residues. CDR1 and CDR2 (germline): MNHEY, SVGAGI. The CDR3 sequence: CASSYSNGRVGTEAFF. CDR3 DNA: TGTGCCAGCAGTTACTCGAACGGCAGGGTGGGAACTGAAGCTTTCTTT.

The rearrangement links TRBV10-3 to TRBJ1-4; D is unclear. The CDR3 contains 14 residues. Between the trimmed V and J ends, which lost 6 bases and 4 bases, there was a span of 12 bases. The germline V gene has CDR1 ENHRY and CDR2 SYGVKD. CDR3 amino acids: CAISRDPFNEKLFF. CDR3 nucleotide sequence: TGTGCCATCAGCCGGGATCCCTTTAATGAAAAACTGTTTTTT.

The chain recombines TRBV7-9 with TRBJ1-1, with D perhaps matching TRBD1 (6 bases). The V end lost 4 bases, the J end lost 3 bases, and 9 bases lay between the germline ends. The CDR3 extends over 13 amino acids. Germline values: CDR1 SEHNR, CDR2 FQNEAQ (reference sequence). DNA of the CDR3: TGTGCCAGCAGCTACAGGGAATACACTGAAGCTTTCTTT. Translated, it gives CASSYREYTEAFF.

This sequence joins TRBV3-1 (or the pseudogene TRBV3-2) and TRBJ2-7; TRBD1 matches at 9 bases. This CDR3 comprises 14 residues. Germline CDR1 LGHDT, CDR2 YNNKEL (reference sequence). J gave up 3 bases and V 4 bases, and 4 bases lay outside the gene matches. The CDR3 protein is CASSPGTGFYEQYF. CDR3 nucleotide sequence: TGTGCCAGCAGCCCCGGGACAGGGTTCTACGAGCAGTACTTC.

This clone was detected once. This sequence joins TRBV5-1 and TRBJ1-2; D is uncertain. Trimming took off 1 base at V and 0 bases at J, with 10 bases between the two ends. The CDR3 length is 15 residues. Germline V gives CDR1 SGHRS, CDR2 YFSETQ. Here the CDR3 DNA reads TGCGCCAGCAGCTTGTTGGAGGAGTCTAACTATGGCTACACCTTC. Encoded protein: CASSLLEESNYGYTF.

V is TRBV7-8 and J is TRBJ2-7; TRBD2 is a possible D gene (6 bases). CDR3 length: 16 residues. Germline CDR1 is SGHVS and CDR2 is FQNEAQ. Deletions cut 5 bases from V and 0 bases from J, with 17 bases between. The CDR3 DNA is TGTGCCAGCAGCCTACCCCGGGACTTGAGCTCCTACGAGCAGTACTTC. This gives the protein CASSLPRDLSSYEQYF.

V gene TRBV5-4 combines with J gene TRBJ2-7; TRBD1 aligns across 9 bases. V gave up 0 bases and J gave up 7 bases; unmatched junction bases: 14. The CDR3 totals 17 residues. Germline lookup yields CDR1 SGHNT and CDR2 YYREEE (reference sequence). This CDR3 reads CASSLGVSGTGFGEQYF. In DNA form, the CDR3 reads TGTGCCAGCAGCTTGGGCGTTTCCGGGACAGGGTTTGGGGAGCAGTACTTC.

The rearrangement uses TRBV28 and TRBJ1-6; TRBD1 might be the D (5 bases). The CDR3 runs 15 residues. Trimming removed 6 bases at V and 4 bases at J, with 13 bases between. Germline values: CDR1 MDHEN, CDR2 SYDVKM. The CDR3 loop reads CASSQTGRYNSPLHF. The CDR3 DNA reads TGTGCCAGCAGCCAAACAGGCCGTTATAATTCACCCCTCCACTTT.